This TCR beta chain emerged from a study of T cells after yellow fever vaccination (dated by TCRdb to the late 2010s). Turning to the overall study: The SMART-Seq v4 Ultra Low Input RNA kit was used to prepare libraries from fractions with low cell numbers. To track T-cell clones before and after primary and booster YFV17D yellow fever vaccination, bulk TCR alpha and beta repertoires were sequenced longitudinally. Two healthy male donors, one aged 18 to 30 and one aged 30 to 40 years, made up the cohort. Blood was drawn at multiple timepoints before and after primary and secondary immunization, with bulk PBMC replicates and cell subsets isolated. Results and caveats for the whole study, not just this receptor: Because the study included only a couple of donors, the extent to which the findings can be generalized is limited. FACS-sorted repertoires could contain abundant contaminating clonotypes from the bulk population, so computational filtering was required. Most clones expanded after primary vaccination (around 96% of CD4 and around 89% of CD8) were re-detected after the booster, suggesting that broad memory maintenance occurred. The secondary T-cell response was found to be weaker but faster than the primary response, with a peak reached on day 5 rather than on day 15. A small fraction of clonotypes appeared in both the CD4 and CD8 compartments, likely as a result of convergent recombination.

This clonotype came up a few times. Its recognized antigen is unknown. Base-call qualities are not available, and no considerably larger clone is one nucleotide away. The listed sequencing device is Illumina NovaSeq 6000. TCR cDNA was synthesized by 5'RACE template switching, through which a universal primer site and unique molecular identifiers were introduced. Priming for cDNA synthesis came from both the TCR alpha and TCR beta constant segments. Libraries were amplified in two PCR steps, with sample barcodes and sequencing adapters added in the second step. Sequencing of libraries was done on Illumina HiSeq 2500 (2x100 bp) or NovaSeq (2x150 bp). In the authors' own workflow: MIGEC handled demultiplexing of reads and collapsing into UMI consensus sequences, while MiXCR performed V(D)J alignment. Clonotypes responding to the vaccine were identified with edgeR on replicate PBMC samples, with the criteria of FDR below 0.01 and a log2 fold change above 5 up to day 15. Each bulk clonotype received a CD4 or CD8 identity based on whether the sequenced CD4 or CD8 repertoire contained that clonotype at higher abundance. TCRdb passed the public sequencing reads through fastp at Q25 and MiXCR, retaining productive beta sequences. A single entry per CDR3 protein holds the most common genes and DNA from its merged rows. The authors' filters were not applied to this entry. Here the sample has about 200,000 distinct CDR3 sequences; around 3.1% occur a single time. The ten largest clones take up about 3.3% of the sample.

What the treatment or condition label conveys for this sample: live attenuated yellow fever vaccine strain. A standard Ficoll-Paque protocol was used to isolate PBMCs from peripheral blood. Dynabeads CD4 and CD8 positive selection kits were used to isolate the CD4 and CD8 T-cell fractions. RNA was extracted with TriZol from bulk PBMCs, CD4 and CD8 fractions, and dextramer-positive and dextramer-negative fractions. Here the sequenced sample was CD4+ T cells sorted from PBMCs, taken 10 days after the yellow fever booster vaccination. The sequence was obtained from a young man who received the YFV17D yellow fever vaccine.

The CDR3 is CASSLGSGAETQYF. The nucleotide sequence reads as follows: TGTGCCAGCAGCTTAGGATCGGGGGCGGAGACCCAGTACTTC. The V and J segments used are TRBV11-2 and TRBJ2-5; the D region is possibly TRBD1 or TRBD2, each matching across 6 bases. Reading from cysteine to phenylalanine, the CDR3 counts 14 amino acids. Kept here is only the CDR3 DNA, which spans 42 bases and is read in frame from base 1. CDR1 and CDR2, looked up from the germline V gene, are SGHAT and FQNNGV. The germline ends are 11 bases apart after V is trimmed by 1 base and J by 5 bases.